This T cell receptor beta chain was found in a study of OX40 agonist ivuxolimab in advanced cancers. Study as a whole: Age averaged about 60 years (range about 23 to 80), and 80% to 90% were male. The study, taken as a whole, reports: No antigen was identified for the clonally expanded peripheral T cells. Among T cells, CD8+ cells averaged more expanded clones than CD4+ cells.

In the case of this clone: Its target is unknown.

Profiling relied on immunoSEQ multiplex PCR, and the TCRdb table lists in-frame clones only, not all of them. The repertoire holds roughly 22,000 clones, with roughly 90% as singletons. CDR3 length: 13 amino acids. The V and J ends lost 0 bases and 7 bases respectively, with 7 bases between them. CDR1 is LNHDA, CDR2 SQIVND, per germline (reference sequence). Excluded were patients having autoimmune disease history or systemic immunosuppression. The sequence came from an adult with an advanced solid tumor such as melanoma, head and neck, liver or kidney cancer. The genes are TRBV19 and TRBJ2-1; the D gene is possibly TRBD2 (5 bases). Sequenced material: CD4+ or CD8+ T cells sorted from blood, taken in a trial of the OX40 agonist ivuxolimab. In DNA, the CDR3 is TGTGCCAGTAGTATAGATCGAGGGAATGAGCAGTTCTTC. Translation gives CASSIDRGNEQFF. Supplemented by reference TRBV19 and TRBJ2-1, the full variable domain reads DGGITQSPKYLFRKEGQNVTLSCEQNLNHDAMYWYRQDPGQGLRLIYYSQIVNDFQKGDIAEGYSVSREKKESFPLTVTSAQKNPTAFYLCASSIDRGNEQFFGPGTRLTVL.